This TCR beta chain is drawn from a study of T cell changes during pregnancy in multiple sclerosis. Sequencing used immunoSEQ multiplex PCR; TCRdb keeps in-frame clones, though not all of them. The sample includes just over 90,000 clones, roughly 89% of them seen just once. This material consisted of peripheral blood, taken after pregnancy. The sequence derives from a female donor in good health, enrolled as a control in a pregnancy study.

The CDR3 sequence is CASSQDPSLTEAFF. DNA for the CDR3: TGCGCCAGCAGCCAAGATCCTTCCTTGACTGAAGCTTTCTTT. The chain links TRBV4-3 to TRBJ1-1, with unresolved D. The CDR3 is made up of 14 amino acids. Germline-derived CDR1 and CDR2 are LGHNA and YSLEER. V was cut by 0 bases and J by 5 bases, with 10 bases left in between.